This T cell receptor beta chain is drawn from a study of PD-1 blockade in mismatch repair-deficient tumors. This clone appeared a single time. TCRdb's copy holds only in-frame clones and misses some; the assay was immunoSEQ multiplex PCR. The repertoire holds about 23,000 clones, with under 85% as singletons. Trimming removed 1 base at V and 1 base at J, with 7 bases between. CDR3 size: 15 residues. The germline V gene has CDR1 MNHNS and CDR2 SASEGT. The starting material was peripheral blood, obtained 12 weeks after starting pembrolizumab. The sequence came from an adult with mismatch repair-deficient cancer. The chain combines TRBV6-1 with TRBJ2-2; maybe TRBD2 (6 bases). This CDR3 is CASSEEGGNTGELFF. DNA for the CDR3: TGTGCCAGCAGTGAAGAGGGAGGGAACACCGGGGAGCTGTTTTTT.